This T cell receptor beta chain is drawn from a study of T cell repertoires in cytomegalovirus infection. V was pared by 7 bases and J by 5 bases, with 9 bases of the junction left unmatched. This CDR3 region has 14 residues. The V gene's germline CDR1 is MNHEY and CDR2 SVGAGI. The sample holds a few counts of this clonotype. Its antigen is undetermined. The study, taken as a whole, reports: It was HLA-C-restricted CMV-specific TCR beta clonotypes that dominated the response ex vivo. Cumulative public TCR beta family frequency identified CMV carriers with the relevant HLA.

TCRdb reanalysed the reads using MiXCR and keeps one entry per CDR3 protein. The sample contains around 430,000 distinct CDR3 sequences, about 42% of which appear only once. The starting material was cultured PBMCs, obtained from culture after CMV antigen stimulation. The clonotype originates from a human donor in good health (CMV status not recorded). Some clones in this sample may be carry-over from other donors' samples. V usage is TRBV6-5 and J usage is TRBJ2-7; 9 bases map to TRBD1. The CDR3 reads CASTSGTGSNEQYF. For the CDR3, the DNA is TGTGCCAGCACCTCCGGGACAGGGTCCAACGAGCAGTACTTC.